The present T cell receptor beta chain was sequenced within a study of OX40 agonist ivuxolimab in advanced cancers. Overall study findings and caveats: Doses of 0.1 to 3.0 mg/kg were accompanied by clonal expansion of CD4+ and CD8+ blood T cells by week 6.

V shed 2 bases and J 5 bases; nucleotides not matched to a gene: 2. Germline V CDR1 and CDR2: MNHNY, SVGAGI (reference sequence). This CDR3 is built from 14 residues. To note about this clone: Its antigen is unidentified.

Here immunoSEQ multiplex PCR was the method, and the copy in TCRdb shows in-frame clones only, minus some. The table lists 35,000 to 40,000 clones, roughly 80% of them singletons. The material was CD4+ or CD8+ T cells sorted from blood, obtained in a trial of the OX40 agonist ivuxolimab. This sequence originates from an adult with an advanced solid tumor such as melanoma, head and neck, liver or kidney cancer. V is TRBV6-6 and J is TRBJ1-5; 8 bases match TRBD1. CDR3 in amino acids: CASSYQGADQPQHF. The CDR3 DNA reads as TGTGCCAGCAGTTACCAGGGGGCAGATCAGCCCCAGCATTTT.